The clone carrying this TCR beta chain has more than one count but fewer than ten. The source of the sample is a study of T-cell memory formation after mild COVID-19. The TCR alpha and TCR beta cDNA libraries, bearing sample barcodes and UMIs, were generated by 5'RACE using constant-segment primers. TCRdb itself ran the 5' RACE reads through MiXCR, one entry per CDR3 protein. The sample consists of 300,000 to 350,000 distinct CDR3 sequences, around an eighth of them appearing once. Germline values: CDR1 MNHEY, CDR2 SVGEGT. V lost 2 bases to trimming and J lost 3 bases, with 11 bases between them. This CDR3 has 14 amino acids.

The source is a man between 18 and 29 years old who had mild COVID-19 (a few samples of this study predate the infection). Cell type and time point are not known. Specimen: PBMCs or a T cell subset sorted from them (not recorded which). The chain carries TRBV6-2 or TRBV6-3 and TRBJ2-7, with D possibly TRBD2 on 6 matching bases. CDR3 region: CASSYGGIHYEQYV. CDR3 nucleotide sequence: TGTGCCAGCAGTTACGGCGGGATCCACTACGAGCAGTACGTC.